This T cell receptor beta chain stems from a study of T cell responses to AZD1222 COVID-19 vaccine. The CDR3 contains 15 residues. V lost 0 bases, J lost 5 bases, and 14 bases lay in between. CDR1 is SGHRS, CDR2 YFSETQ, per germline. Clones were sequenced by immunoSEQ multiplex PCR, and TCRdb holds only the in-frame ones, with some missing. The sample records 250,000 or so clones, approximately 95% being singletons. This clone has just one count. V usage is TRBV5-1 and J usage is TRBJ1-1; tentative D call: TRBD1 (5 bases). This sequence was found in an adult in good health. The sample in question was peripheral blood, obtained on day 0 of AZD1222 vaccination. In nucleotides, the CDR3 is TGCGCCAGCAGCTTGGAGGGAGGATGGGGGACTGAAGCTTTCTTT. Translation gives CASSLEGGWGTEAFF.